The sequence of this T cell receptor beta chain was determined in a study of beta chain features in type 1 diabetes. General study points: Among all four CD4+ subsets, Type 1 diabetes patients had TCRB CDR3s that were moderately but significantly shorter. PCR may have favored shorter templates equally in patients and controls.

Sequencing targeted expressed TCRB transcripts, as all isolated RNA had been reverse transcribed. Sequenced by immunoSEQ multiplex PCR; TCRdb stores in-frame clones only, minus some. The sample carries some 640,000 clones, roughly an eighth recorded once. Germline loops: CDR1 LGHNA, CDR2 YNFKEQ. The length of the CDR3 is 11 residues. Trimming stripped 1 base from V and 4 bases from J, with 2 bases between. On this clone: What it recognizes is unknown.

The sample comprised naive CD4+ T cells from blood. The chain recombines TRBV4-2 with TRBJ2-7; D is undetermined. The receptor comes from a man between 18 and 29 years old with type 1 diabetes. The CDR3 region is CASSQAYEQYF. CDR3 bases: TGTGCCAGCAGCCAAGCATACGAGCAGTACTTC.